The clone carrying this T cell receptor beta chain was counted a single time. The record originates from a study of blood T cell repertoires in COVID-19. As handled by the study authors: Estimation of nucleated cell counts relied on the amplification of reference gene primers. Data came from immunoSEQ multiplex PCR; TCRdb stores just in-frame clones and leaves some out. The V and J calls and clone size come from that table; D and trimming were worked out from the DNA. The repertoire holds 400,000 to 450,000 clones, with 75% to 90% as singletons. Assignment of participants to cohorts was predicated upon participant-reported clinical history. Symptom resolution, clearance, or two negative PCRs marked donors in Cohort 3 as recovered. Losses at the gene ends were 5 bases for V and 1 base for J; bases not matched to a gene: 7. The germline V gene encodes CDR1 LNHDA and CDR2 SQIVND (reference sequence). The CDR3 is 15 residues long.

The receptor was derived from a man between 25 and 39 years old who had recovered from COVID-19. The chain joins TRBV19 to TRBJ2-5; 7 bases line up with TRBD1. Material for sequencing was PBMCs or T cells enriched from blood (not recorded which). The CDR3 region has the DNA TGTGCCAGTAGTCCACTCGGGACAGTCCAAGAGACCCAGTACTTC. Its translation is CASSPLGTVQETQYF.